The clone carrying this TCR beta chain has only a few counts. Antigen specificity is unknown. This sample is drawn from a study of human T cells and chemical hapten exposure. For the study at large: Small pooled library volume differences mainly caused per-sample TCR yield variation.

Time point indicated: patch test 1, 2 weeks after DPC sensitization. As to treatment: therapeutic diphenylcyclopropenone sensitization with weekly scalp DPC. Total RNA was isolated from unfractionated whole blood. Study-level findings and limits: Donors' alopecia may make their immune response differ from healthy people's. With DPC sensitization, TCRs exceeding 1 in 1000 frequency showed no change.

TCRdb re-derived calls from the RACE reads in MiXCR, one entry per CDR3 protein. This table has 70,000 to 80,000 distinct CDR3 sequences, approximately 29% appearing once. Source: whole blood, taken in connection with sensitization to the hapten diphenylcyclopropenone (DPC). This TCR came from a man in his forties with alopecia areata. Some clones in this sample may be carry-over from other donors' samples.

CDR3 sequence: CASSQDRVGNQPQHF. CDR3 DNA: TGTGCCAGCAGTCAGGACAGGGTAGGCAATCAGCCCCAGCATTTT. J is TRBJ1-5 and V is TRBV28; 8 bases line up with TRBD1. The V gene end was trimmed by 5 bases and the J gene end by 2 bases; junction bases not matched to a gene: 5. Per germline, CDR1 MDHEN and CDR2 SYDVKM. The CDR3 is 15 amino acids.